This T cell receptor (beta chain) was obtained from a study of beta chain features in type 1 diabetes. The CDR3 length is 14 residues. The ends lost 3 bases at V and 5 bases at J; junction bases unmatched: 7. The germline V gene has CDR1 SQVTM and CDR2 ANQGSEA. This clone was observed at least ten times. As yet, its antigen is unknown. Study conclusions and caveats: Small HLA sub-analyses could not settle whether HLA shapes TCRB rearrangement. Compared to healthy donors, patients appeared to have naive, central memory and Treg TCRB repertoires that were more alike. A moderate, significant TCRB CDR3 shortening appeared in type 1 diabetes across four CD4+ subsets.

The whole isolated RNA underwent reverse transcription, so sequencing captured expressed TCRB transcripts. Sequencing was performed with immunoSEQ multiplex PCR; in TCRdb, only in-frame clones are kept and a portion is missing. The data contain about 220,000 clones, about 11% of them singletons. Sequencing was performed on central memory CD4+ T cells from blood. The chain recombines TRBV29-1 with TRBJ2-1; TRBD2 matches at 7 bases. This sequence originates from a man in his late teens or twenties in good health. This chain's CDR3 is CSVDGGSSHNEQFF. DNA for the CDR3: TGCAGCGTTGATGGCGGGAGTTCCCACAATGAGCAGTTCTTC.